The next 32 T cell receptor beta chains were all read from a single sample in a study of blood T cell repertoires in COVID-19. Sequencing was performed with immunoSEQ multiplex PCR; in TCRdb, only in-frame clones are kept and a portion is missing. Of roughly 360,000 clones listed, roughly 77% are singletons. The sample consisted of peripheral blood. The receptor source for this set is a human donor with acute or convalescent COVID-19. The donor label of this sample is uncertain.

The chain has TRBV5-1 and TRBJ2-5; TRBD1 agrees at 11 bases. CDR3 size: 16 residues. The trim removed 1 base at V and 7 bases at J, leaving 9 bases unmatched. Germline CDR1 is SGHRS and CDR2 is YFSETQ. CDR3 bases: TGCGCCAGCAGCTTGAGGGGGACAGGGGGTAGCGGGACCCAGTACTTC. Residues: CASSLRGTGGSGTQYF.

The chain recombines TRBV10-2 with TRBJ1-1; no firm D call. There are 12 residues in the CDR3. Trimming shortened V by 6 bases and J by 5 bases, and 10 bases separated the two germline ends. Per the germline V gene, CDR1 is WSHSY and CDR2 is SAAADI. CDR3 coding DNA: TGCGCCAGCAGCTTTACAGCTACTGAAGCTTTCTTT. Translated, it gives CASSFTATEAFF.

The rearrangement uses TRBV3-1 (or the pseudogene TRBV3-2) and TRBJ1-2; D is uncertain. The CDR3 contains 16 residues. CDR1 is LGHDT and CDR2 is YNNKEL in the germline V gene (reference sequence). With 1 base removed from V and 0 bases from J, the gap between germline ends came to 12 bases. As DNA, the CDR3 is TGTGCCAGCAGCCAAGTTGCGGGTGCCTCTAACTATGGCTACACCTTC. It codes for CASSQVAGASNYGYTF.

The rearrangement links TRBV7-2 to TRBJ1-5, with D possibly TRBD1 on 6 matching bases. The CDR3 length is 15 residues. Germline-derived CDR1 and CDR2 are SGHTA and FQGNSA. V gave up 5 bases and J gave up 6 bases, with 17 bases separating them. For the CDR3, the DNA is TGTGCCAGCAGCGAGGACAGAGTGGTGGGTCAGCCCCAGCATTTT. Its translation: CASSEDRVVGQPQHF.

The gene calls are TRBV5-6 and TRBJ2-1, with 11 nucleotides matching TRBD2. Germline V gives CDR1 SGHDT, CDR2 YYEEEE. J lost 1 base, V lost 5 bases, and 5 bases had no gene match. The CDR3 consists of 16 residues. The CDR3 loop is CASRLGLAGSYNEQFF. The CDR3 DNA is TGTGCCAGCAGACTAGGACTAGCGGGTTCCTACAATGAGCAGTTCTTC.

The table lists this clone with a few counts. The V gene is TRBV5-5, the J gene TRBJ1-2; weak D call: TRBD1 (5 bases). The V gene lost 5 bases and the J gene lost 1 base, with 15 bases spanning the gap. CDR1 SGHKS and CDR2 YYEKEE come from the germline V gene (reference sequence). The CDR3 has 15 residues. CDR3 bases: TGTGCCAGCAGTTTTGACAGCGCCGTTAACTATGGCTACACCTTC. This codes for CASSFDSAVNYGYTF.

The rearrangement uses TRBV6-2 or TRBV6-3 and TRBJ2-7; D remains unclear. This CDR3 contains 14 residues. V lost 5 bases and J 4 bases, leaving 15 bases between the germline ends. CDR1 MNHEY and CDR2 SVGEGT come from the germline V gene. The CDR3 loop reads CASSRSMIPYEQYF. For the CDR3, the DNA is TGTGCCAGCAGTAGGAGTATGATTCCTTACGAGCAGTACTTC.

This clone has more than one count but fewer than ten. The chain carries TRBV6-5 and TRBJ2-2; tentatively, D is TRBD2 (6 bases). Deletions cut 2 bases from V and 4 bases from J, with 8 bases between. The germline V gene encodes CDR1 MNHEY and CDR2 SVGAGI. The CDR3 loop spans 14 amino acids. CDR3 coding DNA: TGTGCCAGCAGTTACGGGGGGAGCACCGGGGAGCTGTTTTTT. It specifies CASSYGGSTGELFF.

This clone was detected only a few times. The chain carries TRBV19 and TRBJ1-5; possible D gene TRBD1, 5 bases. Trimming removed 7 bases from V and 2 bases from J, with 15 bases in between. Per germline, CDR1 LNHDA and CDR2 SQIVND (reference sequence). This CDR3 is built from 15 residues. The CDR3 loop reads CASMGGLSGNQPQHF. The CDR3 DNA reads as TGTGCCAGTATGGGGGGTCTGTCGGGCAATCAGCCCCAGCATTTT.

This chain joins TRBV7-9 and TRBJ1-2; D call uncertain. Per the germline V gene, CDR1 is SEHNR and CDR2 is FQNEAQ (reference sequence). The CDR3 consists of 14 residues. V lost 4 bases, J lost 4 bases, and 13 bases lay in between. The CDR3 loop reads CASSSEVLIYGYTF. CDR3 nucleotide sequence: TGTGCCAGCAGCTCAGAGGTTTTGATCTATGGCTACACCTTC.

The DNA for the CDR3 is TGCGCCAGCAGAACAGTTACGGGACAGGGGCTTCATACGCAGTATTTT. It is translated as CASRTVTGQGLHTQYF. V gene TRBV4-1 combines with J gene TRBJ2-3, with TRBD1 matching over 10 bases. With V trimmed by 6 bases and J by 7 bases, 13 bases remained unmatched. There are 16 residues in the CDR3. Germline V gene sequence: CDR1 MGHRA, CDR2 YSYEKL.

The V gene is TRBV5-4, the J gene TRBJ1-1; the D gene is possibly TRBD1 (5 bases). The CDR3 covers 13 residues. Trimming stripped 5 bases from V and 1 base from J, with 9 bases between. Per the germline V gene, CDR1 is SGHNT and CDR2 is YYREEE (reference sequence). This CDR3 reads CASSYRRNTEAFF. The CDR3 nucleotides are TGTGCCAGCAGTTACAGGAGGAACACTGAAGCTTTCTTT.

The V and J genes are TRBV5-1 and TRBJ2-3; the match to TRBD1 covers 9 bases. The CDR3 runs to 14 residues. Per germline, CDR1 SGHRS and CDR2 YFSETQ. V was clipped by 4 bases and J by 4 bases; unmatched bases: 4. The CDR3 spells CASSPGQGADTQYF. CDR3 bases: TGCGCCAGCAGCCCGGGACAGGGCGCAGATACGCAGTATTTT.

This clone occurred a few times. The chain carries TRBV24-1 and TRBJ2-1; 9 positions match TRBD2. The germline V gene has CDR1 KGHDR and CDR2 SFDVKD. The CDR3 consists of 13 residues. V dropped 3 bases and J dropped 11; count of bases not matched to a gene: 4. The CDR3 here is CATSDPLAGKQFF. CDR3 sequence (DNA): TGTGCCACCAGTGATCCTCTAGCGGGAAAGCAGTTCTTC.

This chain joins TRBV12-5 and TRBJ2-2; tentatively, D is TRBD2 (7 bases). The CDR3 contains 15 residues. Per the germline V gene, CDR1 is LGHNT and CDR2 is FRNRAP. The CDR3 protein is CASLRGGANTGELFF. The DNA of the CDR3 is TGTGCAAGCCTCAGAGGGGGGGCGAACACCGGGGAGCTGTTTTTT.

The chain recombines TRBV7-6 with TRBJ2-1, with 11 nucleotides matching TRBD1. The germline V gene has CDR1 SGHVS and CDR2 FNYEAQ. Unmatched junction bases numbered 2, after V lost 5 bases and J lost 2 bases. The CDR3 covers 15 residues. In DNA, the CDR3 is TGTGCCAGCAGCATGGGACAGGGGGCCTACAATGAGCAGTTCTTC. Its translation is CASSMGQGAYNEQFF.

This chain joins TRBV2 and TRBJ1-2; D is unclear. This CDR3 spans 14 amino acids. Germline CDR1 SNHLY, CDR2 FYNNEI. Deletions cut 7 bases from V and 8 bases from J, with 20 bases between. The CDR3 coding sequence is TGTGCCAGCATCATGGTGGAATCTAGCGTCGGCTACACCTTC. It codes for CASIMVESSVGYTF.

Worth noting for this clone: Other DNA sequences in the same sample also yield this CDR3. The rearrangement links TRBV2 to TRBJ1-1; weak D call: TRBD1 (6 bases). Trimming removed 3 bases from V and 0 bases from J, with 11 bases in between. Per germline, CDR1 SNHLY and CDR2 FYNNEI. This CDR3 contains 15 residues. In DNA form, the CDR3 reads TGTGCCAGCAGTGAGGAGCAGGGGATGAACACTGAAGCTTTCTTT. This sequence encodes CASSEEQGMNTEAFF.

The chain couples TRBV2 to TRBJ1-1, with D tentatively TRBD1 (5 bases). The length of the CDR3 is 14 residues. V was pared by 7 bases and J by 5 bases, with 17 bases between. Looked up from germline, CDR1 is SNHLY and CDR2 is FYNNEI. The CDR3 sequence: CASIGAPGETEAFF. CDR3 nucleotide sequence: TGTGCCAGCATAGGGGCCCCGGGGGAAACTGAAGCTTTCTTT.

This clone came up many times. This chain joins TRBV21-1 and TRBJ1-1. TRBV21-1 is tagged as a pseudogene. The CDR3 covers 12 residues. The CDR3 DNA is TGTGCCAGCAGCTCGGGGGGGTTTAGGGCTTTCTTT. It yields the protein CASSSGGFRAFF.

The chain is built from TRBV30 and TRBJ2-7; 7 bases are a match to TRBD2. Germline assignment: CDR1 GTSNPN and CDR2 SVGIG (reference sequence). Trimming cost V 2 bases and J 2 bases; bases outside gene matches: 3. The CDR3 runs 13 residues. In nucleotides, the CDR3 is TGTGCCTGGAGTAAGGGACTAACCTACGAGCAGTACTTC. The encoded protein is CAWSKGLTYEQYF.

This chain joins TRBV6-1 and TRBJ1-2; D is perhaps TRBD1 (5 bases). Deletions cut 2 bases from V and 7 bases from J, with 17 bases between. Per germline, CDR1 MNHNS and CDR2 SASEGT. This CDR3 has 15 residues. CDR3 coding DNA: TGTGCCAGCAGTGAATACGCGGGGACCCCCAGTGGCTACACCTTC. Its translation is CASSEYAGTPSGYTF.

The chain links TRBV10-2 to TRBJ1-5, with D perhaps matching TRBD1 (6 bases). The CDR3 has 15 residues. Trimming took off 6 bases at V and 4 bases at J, with 16 bases between the two ends. Germline lookup yields CDR1 WSHSY and CDR2 SAAADI. The CDR3: CASRENRVGNQPQHF. The CDR3 DNA follows: TGCGCCAGCAGAGAAAACAGGGTCGGGAATCAGCCCCAGCATTTT.

In DNA, the CDR3 is TGTGCCAGTAGTATTTACTTCAGGGGTCAGCCCCAGCATTTT. Translation: CASSIYFRGQPQHF. The chain joins TRBV19 to TRBJ1-5; D may be TRBD1 (6 bases). The CDR3 covers 14 residues. The germline V gene encodes CDR1 LNHDA and CDR2 SQIVND (reference sequence). Trimming shortened V by 3 bases and J by 6 bases, and 12 bases separated the two germline ends. The variable domain in full, with the rest retrieved from reference TRBV19 and TRBJ1-5, is DGGITQSPKYLFRKEGQNVTLSCEQNLNHDAMYWYRQDPGQGLRLIYYSQIVNDFQKGDIAEGYSVSREKKESFPLTVTSAQKNPTAFYLCASSIYFRGQPQHFGDGTRLSIL.

The chain uses TRBV5-4 and TRBJ2-3; the D is unclear. Germline CDR1 reads SGHNT; CDR2 reads YYREEE (reference sequence). The CDR3 runs 16 residues. Trimming pared 4 bases from V and 0 bases from J, leaving 15 bases between. CDR3: CASSLGLGGSTDTQYF. DNA of the CDR3: TGTGCCAGCAGCCTGGGCCTAGGCGGCAGCACAGATACGCAGTATTTT.

With regard to this clone: In the same sample, other DNA sequences code for this CDR3. The V and J genes are TRBV12-3 or TRBV12-4 and TRBJ1-1, with D unclear. The CDR3 runs to 13 residues. The V end lost 1 base, the J end lost 1 base, and 4 bases lay between the germline ends. The CDR3 reads CASSLGANTEAFF. In DNA form, the CDR3 reads TGTGCCAGCAGTTTAGGGGCGAACACTGAAGCTTTCTTT.

The chain joins TRBV3-1 (or the pseudogene TRBV3-2) to TRBJ1-6, with D tentatively TRBD1 (6 bases). V dropped 3 bases and J dropped 7 bases, with 13 bases sitting between them. Germline V gene data show CDR1 as LGHDT and CDR2 as YNNKEL (reference sequence). This CDR3 contains 15 residues. The CDR3 here is CASSHWTVPNSPLHF. CDR3 coding DNA: TGTGCCAGCAGCCACTGGACAGTACCAAATTCACCCCTCCACTTT.

The chain employs TRBV11-2 and TRBJ1-2; D remains unclear. The CDR3 spans 13 residues. V dropped 3 bases and J dropped 8 bases, with 13 bases sitting between them. The V gene's germline CDR1 is SGHAT and CDR2 FQNNGV. The CDR3 sequence is CASSFGDRAGYTF. Here the CDR3 DNA reads TGTGCCAGCAGCTTCGGAGACCGAGCAGGCTACACCTTC.

Here the CDR3 reads CASSYNSGANVLTF. The DNA for the CDR3 is TGTGCCAGCAGCTATAACTCTGGGGCCAACGTCCTGACTTTC. The genes are TRBV3-1 (or the pseudogene TRBV3-2) and TRBJ2-6; the D is unclear. CDR3 length equals 14 residues. Trimming took 5 bases from V and 0 from J, leaving 5 bases between them. Per germline, CDR1 LGHDT and CDR2 YNNKEL (reference sequence).

The chain joins TRBV3-1 (or the pseudogene TRBV3-2) to TRBJ1-2; perhaps TRBD1 as D (6 bases). The V gene's germline CDR1 is LGHDT and CDR2 YNNKEL (reference sequence). The length of the CDR3 is 15 residues. V lost 4 bases and J 4 bases, leaving 16 bases between the germline ends. CDR3 sequence: CASSPGTTGTYGYTF. The CDR3, as DNA: TGTGCCAGCAGCCCAGGCACAACAGGGACCTATGGCTACACCTTC.

The chain combines TRBV6-1 with TRBJ1-1; D remains unclear. This CDR3 is built from 15 residues. Germline V gene lookup returns CDR1 MNHNS and CDR2 SASEGT. V was clipped by 1 base and J by 2 bases, with 11 bases between them. The CDR3 protein is CASSEGAVVNTEAFF. In DNA form, the CDR3 reads TGTGCCAGCAGTGAAGGGGCCGTGGTAAACACTGAAGCTTTCTTT.

The rearrangement uses TRBV5-6 and TRBJ2-7, with 9 positions matching TRBD1. The germline gives CDR1 SGHDT, CDR2 YYEEEE. Trimming took 4 bases from V and 2 from J; bases not matched to a gene: 13. The length of the CDR3 is 17 residues. As DNA, the CDR3 is TGTGCCAGCAGCCGATTCTTGAACCGGGACAGGGCCTACGAGCAGTACTTC. This encodes CASSRFLNRDRAYEQYF.